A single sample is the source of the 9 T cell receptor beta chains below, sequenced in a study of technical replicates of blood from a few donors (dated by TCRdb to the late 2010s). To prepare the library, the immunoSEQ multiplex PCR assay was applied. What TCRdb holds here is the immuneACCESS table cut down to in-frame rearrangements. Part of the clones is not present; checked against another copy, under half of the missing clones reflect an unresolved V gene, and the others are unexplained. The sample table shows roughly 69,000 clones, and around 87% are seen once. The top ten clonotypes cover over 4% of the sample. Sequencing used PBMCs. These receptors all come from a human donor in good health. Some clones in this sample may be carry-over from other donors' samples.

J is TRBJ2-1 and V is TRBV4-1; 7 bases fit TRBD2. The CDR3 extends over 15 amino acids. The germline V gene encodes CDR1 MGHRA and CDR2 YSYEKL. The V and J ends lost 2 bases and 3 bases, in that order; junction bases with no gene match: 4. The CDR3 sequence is CASSQIAGDYNEQFF. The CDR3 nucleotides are TGCGCCAGCAGCCAAATCGCGGGGGACTACAATGAGCAGTTCTTC.

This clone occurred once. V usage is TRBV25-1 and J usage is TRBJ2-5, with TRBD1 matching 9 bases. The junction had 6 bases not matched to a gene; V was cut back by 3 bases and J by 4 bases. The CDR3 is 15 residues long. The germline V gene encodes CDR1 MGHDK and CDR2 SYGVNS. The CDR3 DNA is TGTGCCAGCAGTGAGGGAGACAGGGGGACAGAGACCCAGTACTTC. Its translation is CASSEGDRGTETQYF.

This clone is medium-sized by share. CDR3 amino acids: CASSIIVDRMNTEAFF. DNA for the CDR3: TGTGCCAGTAGTATAATCGTGGACAGGATGAACACTGAAGCTTTCTTT. The gene calls are TRBV19 and TRBJ1-1; 7 nucleotides align to TRBD1. Germline V gene data show CDR1 as LNHDA and CDR2 as SQIVND (reference sequence). V shed 2 bases, J shed 0 bases, and the junction held 6 bases outside the gene matches. This CDR3 has 16 residues. Full variable domain (rest looked up from reference TRBV19 and TRBJ1-1): DGGITQSPKYLFRKEGQNVTLSCEQNLNHDAMYWYRQDPGQGLRLIYYSQIVNDFQKGDIAEGYSVSREKKESFPLTVTSAQKNPTAFYLCASSIIVDRMNTEAFFGQGTRLTVV.

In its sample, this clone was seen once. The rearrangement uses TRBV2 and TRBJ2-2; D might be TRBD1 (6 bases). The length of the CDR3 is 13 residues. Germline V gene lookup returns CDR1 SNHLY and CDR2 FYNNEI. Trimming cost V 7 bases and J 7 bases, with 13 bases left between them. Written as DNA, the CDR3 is TGTGCCAGCATGGCACTCAGGGGCGGGGAGCTGTTTTTT. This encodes CASMALRGGELFF.

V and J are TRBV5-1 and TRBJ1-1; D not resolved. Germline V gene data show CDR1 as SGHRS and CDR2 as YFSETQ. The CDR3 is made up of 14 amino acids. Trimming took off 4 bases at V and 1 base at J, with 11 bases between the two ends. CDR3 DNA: TGCGCCAGCAGCCGTGGGGAGGGGAACACTGAAGCTTTCTTT. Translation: CASSRGEGNTEAFF.

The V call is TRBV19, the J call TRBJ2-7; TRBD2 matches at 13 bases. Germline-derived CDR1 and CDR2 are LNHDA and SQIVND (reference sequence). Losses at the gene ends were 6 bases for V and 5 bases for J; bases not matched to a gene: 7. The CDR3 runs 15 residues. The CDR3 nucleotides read TGTGCCAGTAGCCAACTGGGACTAGCGGGAAACGAGCAGTACTTC. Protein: CASSQLGLAGNEQYF.

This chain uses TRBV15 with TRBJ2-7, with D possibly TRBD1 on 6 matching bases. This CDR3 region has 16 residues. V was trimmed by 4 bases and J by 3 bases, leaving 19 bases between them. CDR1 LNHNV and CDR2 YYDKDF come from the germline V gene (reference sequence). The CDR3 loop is CATSTPMGIGGYEQYF. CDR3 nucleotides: TGTGCCACCAGCACCCCTATGGGTATAGGGGGCTACGAGCAGTACTTC.

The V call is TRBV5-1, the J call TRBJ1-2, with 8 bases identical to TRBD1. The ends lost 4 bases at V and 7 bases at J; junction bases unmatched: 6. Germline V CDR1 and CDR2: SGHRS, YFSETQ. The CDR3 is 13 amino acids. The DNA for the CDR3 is TGCGCCAGCAGCCCGGACAGGGAGCGTGGCTACACCTTC. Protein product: CASSPDRERGYTF.

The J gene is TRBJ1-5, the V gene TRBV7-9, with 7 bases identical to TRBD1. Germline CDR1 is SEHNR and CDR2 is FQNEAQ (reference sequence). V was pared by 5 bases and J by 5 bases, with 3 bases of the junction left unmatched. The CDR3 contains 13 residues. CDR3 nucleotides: TGTGCCAGCAGCGCAACAGGGGATCAGCCCCAGCATTTT. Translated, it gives CASSATGDQPQHF.